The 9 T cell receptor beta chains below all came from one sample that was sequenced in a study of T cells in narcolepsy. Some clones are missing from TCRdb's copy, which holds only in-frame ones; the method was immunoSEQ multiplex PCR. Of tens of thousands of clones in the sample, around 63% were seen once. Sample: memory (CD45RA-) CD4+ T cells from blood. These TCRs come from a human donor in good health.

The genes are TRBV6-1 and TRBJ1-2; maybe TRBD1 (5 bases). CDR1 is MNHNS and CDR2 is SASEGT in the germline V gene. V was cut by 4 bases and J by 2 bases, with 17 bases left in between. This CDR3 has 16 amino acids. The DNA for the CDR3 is TGTGCCAGCAGTGTCGAAGTACAGGCCCCCAACTATGGCTACACCTTC. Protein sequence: CASSVEVQAPNYGYTF.

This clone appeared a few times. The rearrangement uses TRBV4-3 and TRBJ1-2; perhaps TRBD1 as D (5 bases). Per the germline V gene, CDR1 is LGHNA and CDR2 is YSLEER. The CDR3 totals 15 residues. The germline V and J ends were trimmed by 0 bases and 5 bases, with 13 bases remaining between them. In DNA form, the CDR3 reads TGCGCCAGCAGCCAAGATAACGGGGGTGGGTATGGCTACACCTTC. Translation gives CASSQDNGGGYGYTF.

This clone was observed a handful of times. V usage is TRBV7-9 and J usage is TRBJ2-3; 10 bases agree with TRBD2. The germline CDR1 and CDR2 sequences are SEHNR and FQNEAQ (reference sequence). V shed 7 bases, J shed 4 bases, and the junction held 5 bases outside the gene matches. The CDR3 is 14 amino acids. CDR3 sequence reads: CASNLAGVADTQYF. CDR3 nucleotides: TGTGCCAGCAACCTAGCGGGAGTCGCAGATACGCAGTATTTT.

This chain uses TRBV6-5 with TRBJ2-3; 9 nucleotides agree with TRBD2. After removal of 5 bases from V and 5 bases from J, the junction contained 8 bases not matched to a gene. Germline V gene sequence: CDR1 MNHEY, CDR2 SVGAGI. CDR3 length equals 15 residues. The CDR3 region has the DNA TGTGCCAGCAGTCCGCGGGGGGGCTTTGGAGATACGCAGTATTTT. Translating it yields CASSPRGGFGDTQYF.

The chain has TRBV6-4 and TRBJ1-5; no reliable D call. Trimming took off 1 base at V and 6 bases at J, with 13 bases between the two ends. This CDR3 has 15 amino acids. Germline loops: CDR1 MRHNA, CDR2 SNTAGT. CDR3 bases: TGTGCCAGCAGTGACTATAGCGGGGTGAGTCAGCCCCAGCATTTT. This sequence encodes CASSDYSGVSQPQHF.

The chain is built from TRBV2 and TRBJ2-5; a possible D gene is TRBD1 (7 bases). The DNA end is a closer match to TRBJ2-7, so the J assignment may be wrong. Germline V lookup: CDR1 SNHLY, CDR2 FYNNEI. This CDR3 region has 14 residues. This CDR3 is CASSERGTVAEQYF. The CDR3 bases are TGTGCCAGCAGTGAACGGGGGACAGTGGCCGAGCAGTACTTC.

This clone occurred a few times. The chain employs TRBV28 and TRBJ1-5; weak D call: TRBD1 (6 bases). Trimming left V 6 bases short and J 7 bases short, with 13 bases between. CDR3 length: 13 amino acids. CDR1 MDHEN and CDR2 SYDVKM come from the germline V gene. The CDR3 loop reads CASSTTGTQPQHF. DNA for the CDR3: TGTGCCAGCAGCACTACAGGGACCCAGCCCCAGCATTTT.

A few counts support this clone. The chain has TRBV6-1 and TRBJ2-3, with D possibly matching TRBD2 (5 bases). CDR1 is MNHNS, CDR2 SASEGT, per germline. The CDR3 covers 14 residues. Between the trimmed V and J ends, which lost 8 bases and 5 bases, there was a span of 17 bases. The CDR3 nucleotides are TGTGCCAGCGCCCTGGCCTTCCGGGGAGATACGCAGTATTTT. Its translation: CASALAFRGDTQYF.

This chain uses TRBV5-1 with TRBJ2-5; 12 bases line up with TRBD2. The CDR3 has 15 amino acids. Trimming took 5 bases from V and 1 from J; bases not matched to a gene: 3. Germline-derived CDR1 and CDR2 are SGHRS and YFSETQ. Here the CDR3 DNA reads TGCGCCAGCAGAGGACTAGCGGGACCCCAAGAGACCCAGTACTTC. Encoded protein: CASRGLAGPQETQYF.